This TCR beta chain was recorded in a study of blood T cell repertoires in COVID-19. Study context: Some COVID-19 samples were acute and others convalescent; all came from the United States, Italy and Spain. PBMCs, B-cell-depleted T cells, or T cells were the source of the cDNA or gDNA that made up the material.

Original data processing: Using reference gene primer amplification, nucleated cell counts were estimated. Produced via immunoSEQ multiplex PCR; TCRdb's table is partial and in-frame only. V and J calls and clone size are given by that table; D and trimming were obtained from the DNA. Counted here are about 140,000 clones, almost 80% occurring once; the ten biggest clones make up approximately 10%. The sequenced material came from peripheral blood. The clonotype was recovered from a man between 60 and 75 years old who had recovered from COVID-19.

CDR3 nucleotides: TGTGCCAGCAGCTTTTCGGGGGGGAACACCGGGGAGCTGTTTTTT. Translating gives CASSFSGGNTGELFF. This rearrangement joins TRBV7-2 to TRBJ2-2; 7 positions match TRBD2. The germline V gene encodes CDR1 SGHTA and CDR2 FQGNSA. The CDR3 consists of 15 residues. Trimming took 3 bases from V and 1 from J; bases not matched to a gene: 2.